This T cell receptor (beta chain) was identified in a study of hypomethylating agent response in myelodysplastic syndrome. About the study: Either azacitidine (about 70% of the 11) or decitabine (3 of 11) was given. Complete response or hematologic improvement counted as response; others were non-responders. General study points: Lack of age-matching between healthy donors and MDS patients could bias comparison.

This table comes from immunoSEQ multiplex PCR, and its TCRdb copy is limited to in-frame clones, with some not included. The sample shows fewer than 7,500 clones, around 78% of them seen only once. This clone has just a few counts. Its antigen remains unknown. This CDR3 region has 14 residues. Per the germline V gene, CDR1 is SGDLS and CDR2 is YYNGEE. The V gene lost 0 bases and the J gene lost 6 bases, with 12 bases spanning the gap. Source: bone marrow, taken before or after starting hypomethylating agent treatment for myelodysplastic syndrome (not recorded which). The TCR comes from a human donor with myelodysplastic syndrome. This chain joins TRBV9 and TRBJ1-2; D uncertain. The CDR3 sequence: CASSVEPDFHGYTF. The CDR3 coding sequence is TGTGCCAGCAGCGTAGAACCAGACTTCCATGGCTACACCTTC.